Listed below are T cell receptor beta chains from one sample, sequenced in a study of blood T cell repertoires in COVID-19. TCRdb's table, derived via immunoSEQ multiplex PCR, lists solely in-frame clones and lacks some. This sample has about 110,000 clones; roughly four fifths occur once, and the top ten carry about 17%. The sample was peripheral blood. Source of these receptors: an older woman with acute or convalescent COVID-19. Each CDR3 is given with its conserved first and last residue. A D gene is named only where the DNA matches it firmly. Size is stated for part of the rows, as once, few or many counts, or as a class when the clone is expanded.

>NA|NA|10|TRBV30|TRBJ1-1
CAWRQRGAFF
TGTGCCTGGAGGCAAAGGGGAGCTTTCTTT
>few|TRBD2|16|TRBV19|TRBJ2-1
CASSIQLAGPNNEQFF
TGTGCCAGTAGTATTCAGCTAGCGGGACCAAACAATGAGCAGTTCTTC
>NA|NA|14|TRBV13|TRBJ2-3
CASSPKHRTDTQYF
TGTGCCAGCAGCCCAAAACACAGGACAGATACGCAGTATTTT
>NA|NA|15|TRBV6-5|TRBJ1-3
CASEGWTVGRNTIYF
TGTGCCAGCGAAGGGTGGACAGTGGGGCGAAACACCATATATTTT
>NA|NA|11|TRBV3-1/TRBV3-2|TRBJ2-1
CASSQAVEQFF
TGTGCCAGCAGCCAAGCCGTGGAGCAGTTCTTC
>few|NA|13|TRBV18|TRBJ1-5
CASSPGEDQPQHF
TGTGCCAGCTCACCGGGGGAGGATCAGCCCCAGCATTTT
>NA|TRBD1|14|TRBV7-2|TRBJ1-2
CASSQSRGNYGYTF
TGTGCCAGCAGCCAGAGCAGGGGGAACTATGGCTACACCTTC
>NA|NA|13|TRBV7-2|TRBJ1-2
CASSYEQGDGYTF
TGTGCCAGCAGTTATGAACAGGGAGATGGCTACACCTTC
>NA|NA|15|TRBV11-2|TRBJ2-2
CASRLGGGRTGELFF
TGTGCCAGCAGGCTCGGTGGGGGGAGAACCGGGGAGCTGTTTTTT
>NA|NA|14|TRBV6-5|TRBJ1-1
CASSYEGPNTEAFF
TGTGCCAGCAGTTACGAGGGCCCGAACACTGAAGCTTTCTTT
>NA|NA|13|TRBV6-5|TRBJ2-7
CASGAGATYEQYF
TGTGCCAGCGGGGCAGGCGCAACCTACGAGCAGTACTTC
>NA|TRBD1|14|TRBV27|TRBJ2-5
CASSSYRGAETQYF
TGTGCCAGCAGTTCCTACAGGGGAGCGGAGACCCAGTACTTC
>NA|TRBD2|16|TRBV18|TRBJ2-5
CASSPLAGNIQETQYF
TGTGCCAGCTCACCACTAGCGGGGAACATACAAGAGACCCAGTACTTC
>NA|NA|10|TRBV29-1|TRBJ1-1
CSIGALEAFF
TGCAGCATTGGGGCGCTTGAAGCTTTCTTT
>NA|TRBD1|14|TRBV30|TRBJ2-2
CAWGRGRGTGELFF
TGTGCCTGGGGCAGGGGGCGTGGGACCGGGGAGCTGTTTTTT
>NA|NA|18|TRBV5-1|TRBJ2-6
CASSPQTNVFSGANVLTF
TGCGCCAGCAGCCCCCAGACTAACGTATTCTCTGGGGCCAACGTCCTGACTTTC
>once|NA|13|TRBV30|TRBJ2-3
CAWSRGSTDTQYF
TGTGCCTGGAGTCGCGGTAGCACAGATACGCAGTATTTT
>NA|TRBD2|17|TRBV24-1|TRBJ2-2
CATSDFSGGPHTGELFF
TGTGCCACCAGTGATTTCAGCGGGGGGCCCCACACCGGGGAGCTGTTTTTT
>NA|TRBD1|15|TRBV19|TRBJ1-3
CASSIRTGTGNTIYF
TGTGCCAGTAGTATTAGGACAGGGACTGGAAACACCATATATTTT
>NA|TRBD1|18|TRBV5-1|TRBJ1-2
CASSPEVGGTGGANGYTF
TGCGCCAGCAGCCCGGAGGTTGGGGGGACAGGGGGCGCAAATGGCTACACCTTC
>NA|NA|14|TRBV6-2/TRBV6-3|TRBJ1-1
CASSYMGADTEAFF
TGTGCCAGCAGTTACATGGGGGCGGACACTGAAGCTTTCTTT
>NA|NA|16|TRBV18|TRBJ2-7
CASSPPRRGESYEQYF
TGTGCCAGCTCACCACCGAGGCGGGGAGAGTCCTACGAGCAGTACTTC
>once|NA|16|TRBV6-5|TRBJ2-7
CASSYGAGDSSYEQYF
TGTGCCAGCAGTTACGGGGCAGGGGATAGCTCCTACGAGCAGTACTTC
>once|NA|15|TRBV5-1|TRBJ2-1
CASSLGRGFYNEQFF
TGCGCCAGCAGCTTGGGTCGAGGTTTTTACAATGAGCAGTTCTTC
>NA|NA|16|TRBV6-5|TRBJ2-5
CASSSSRTGSGETQYF
TGTGCCAGCAGTTCCTCCCGGACCGGTTCAGGGGAGACCCAGTACTTC
>once|TRBD1|14|TRBV4-1|TRBJ2-1
CASSHPGTGAEQFF
TGCGCCAGCAGCCACCCTGGGACAGGGGCTGAGCAGTTCTTC